This entry concerns a single T cell receptor beta chain. Its antigen is not known. Sequencing used immunoSEQ multiplex PCR; TCRdb keeps in-frame clones, though not all of them. The table includes approximately 76,000 clones, around 94% detected once. This sample is drawn from a study of cytomegalovirus exposure and HLA in healthy donors. Study outcomes and limitations: As confirmed in vitro, a few CMV-associated chains were specific for CMV antigens. The study listed approximately 160 cytomegalovirus-associated TCR beta chains.

The CDR3 spans 13 residues. Germline V CDR1 and CDR2: LGHNA, YSLEER. Trimming cost V 0 bases and J 10 bases, with 12 bases left between them. This clonotype was sampled from a woman in her late teens or twenties in good health and CMV-seropositive. This chain connects TRBV4-3 to TRBJ1-1; weak D call: TRBD1 (5 bases). Specimen: PBMCs. This chain's CDR3 is CASSQEWGSRAFF. In DNA form, the CDR3 reads TGCGCCAGCAGCCAAGAATGGGGCAGTAGAGCTTTCTTT.